The 13 T cell receptor beta chains listed next were all sequenced from one sample in a study of radiation and T cells in renal cell carcinoma. Sequenced by immunoSEQ multiplex PCR; TCRdb stores in-frame clones only, minus some. Seen here are about 130,000 clones, 70% to 90% observed once, and the top ten hold almost 6%. Time point given: blood 2 weeks post-SBRT. Treatment: 15 Gy SBRT to primary tumor, nephrectomy 4 weeks later. The material was blood, obtained from a patient whose treatment included radiotherapy and nephrectomy. The receptors come from a woman aged 70-85 years with renal cell carcinoma.

Notes on this clone: The identical CDR3 is also encoded by other nucleotide sequences in the sample. As DNA, the CDR3 is TGTGCCAGCAGCTTAGAGAGGGACACTGAAGCTTTCTTT. As protein: CASSLERDTEAFF. The chain joins TRBV7-9 to TRBJ1-1; D is uncertain. Per germline, CDR1 SEHNR and CDR2 FQNEAQ (reference sequence). V shed 1 base and J shed 3 bases, with 6 bases lying between them. This CDR3 has 13 residues.

There are a few counts of this clone. The chain recombines TRBV5-1 with TRBJ1-4, with a tentative D call TRBD1 (5 bases). CDR1 is SGHRS and CDR2 is YFSETQ in the germline V gene. The CDR3 is 17 residues long. V lost 0 bases and J lost 4, with 16 bases in between. The CDR3: CASSLDPGGAFNEKLFF. The CDR3 nucleotides are TGCGCCAGCAGCTTGGACCCCGGGGGAGCTTTTAATGAAAAACTGTTTTTT.

The gene calls are TRBV4-2 and TRBJ1-4; a possible D gene is TRBD1 (5 bases). Trimming shortened V by 0 bases and J by 8 bases, and 16 bases separated the two germline ends. Per the germline V gene, CDR1 is LGHNA and CDR2 is YNFKEQ. The CDR3 covers 16 residues. The CDR3 is CASSQDGGTSIEKLFF. The CDR3 DNA follows: TGTGCCAGCAGCCAAGATGGGGGGACCAGTATCGAAAAACTGTTTTTT.

V gene TRBV9 combines with J gene TRBJ1-3; no reliable D call. Germline CDR1 and CDR2: SGDLS and YYNGEE. This CDR3 has 13 amino acids. Trimming removed 4 bases from V and 3 bases from J, with 8 bases in between. The CDR3 loop reads CASSPRGGNTIYF. CDR3 nucleotides: TGTGCCAGCAGCCCAAGAGGTGGAAACACCATATATTTT.

This clone was recorded many times. The gene calls are TRBV6-5 and TRBJ2-7; D remains ambiguous. The CDR3 loop spans 11 amino acids. V lost 6 bases to trimming and J lost 3 bases, with 6 bases between them. The germline CDR1 and CDR2 sequences are MNHEY and SVGAGI. The DNA for the CDR3 is TGTGCCAGCAGCACCGGCTACGAGCAGTACTTC. It is translated as CASSTGYEQYF.

The rearrangement joins TRBV5-1 to TRBJ1-2, with 8 bases fitting TRBD1. CDR1 and CDR2 (germline): SGHRS, YFSETQ. V shed 4 bases and J 4 bases; nucleotides not matched to a gene: 9. The CDR3 is made up of 15 amino acids. In DNA form, the CDR3 reads TGCGCCAGCAGCCTTTGGACAGGGAGTAGCTATGGCTACACCTTC. Encoded protein: CASSLWTGSSYGYTF.

The chain couples TRBV27 to TRBJ1-4; 7 bases map to TRBD1. Losses at the gene ends were 6 bases for V and 7 bases for J; bases not matched to a gene: 8. CDR3 length: 14 residues. Germline V gene data show CDR1 as MNHEY and CDR2 as SMNVEV (reference sequence). The CDR3 sequence is CASSGRGPGEKLFF. The CDR3 bases are TGTGCCAGCAGCGGAAGGGGGCCAGGTGAAAAACTGTTTTTT.

The chain uses TRBV19 and TRBJ1-1; TRBD1 agrees at 7 bases. The CDR3 is 15 amino acids. J was trimmed by 0 bases and V by 11 bases; bases with no gene match: 12. Germline CDR1 reads LNHDA; CDR2 reads SQIVND (reference sequence). This chain's CDR3 is CAVHIGDRLNTEAFF. The CDR3, as DNA: TGTGCCGTTCATATCGGGGACAGACTGAACACTGAAGCTTTCTTT.

In its sample, this clone was seen once. This chain joins TRBV5-1 and TRBJ2-7, with 15 bases identical to TRBD2. The V segment lost 7 bases and the J segment 9 bases; nucleotides outside the gene matches: 8. This CDR3 contains 14 residues. Germline V lookup: CDR1 SGHRS, CDR2 YFSETQ. CDR3 in DNA: TGCGCCAGCTCCCGGACTAGCGGGGGGGCCGGGCAGTACTTC. Its protein product is CASSRTSGGAGQYF.

The rearrangement links TRBV2 to TRBJ2-2, with unresolved D. Germline V gives CDR1 SNHLY, CDR2 FYNNEI. The length of the CDR3 is 14 residues. Trimming stripped 7 bases from V and 4 bases from J, with 13 bases between. For the CDR3, the DNA is TGTGCCAGCACCCTTACACTCGGCACCGGGGAGCTGTTTTTT. This codes for CASTLTLGTGELFF.

The V call is TRBV6-6, the J call TRBJ1-5, with TRBD1 identical over 9 bases. This CDR3 contains 14 residues. Germline V gene sequence: CDR1 MNHNY, CDR2 SVGAGI (reference sequence). Losses at the gene ends were 4 bases for V and 8 bases for J; bases not matched to a gene: 6. The CDR3 nucleotides are TGTGCCAGCAGTTGGGGACAGGGAGGAAAGCCCCAGCATTTT. It encodes CASSWGQGGKPQHF.

The V gene is TRBV11-1, the J gene TRBJ1-2; unclear D gene. CDR1 SGHAT and CDR2 FQDESV come from the germline V gene (reference sequence). CDR3 length: 16 amino acids. The germline V and J ends were trimmed by 5 bases and 3 bases, with 19 bases remaining between them. CDR3 DNA sequence: TGTGCCAGCAGCCCCCGGGCGGGCCGGGTAGACTATGGCTACACCTTC. The encoded protein is CASSPRAGRVDYGYTF.

This clone was seen just once. The chain couples TRBV9 to TRBJ2-7; D call uncertain. Trimming cost V 0 bases and J 0 bases, with 10 bases left between them. The CDR3 is 15 residues long. Germline CDR1 SGDLS, CDR2 YYNGEE. CDR3 amino acids: CASSVGGKPSYEQYF. CDR3 bases: TGTGCCAGCAGCGTAGGAGGTAAGCCCTCCTACGAGCAGTACTTC.